This record covers a single TCR beta chain. Its target is not known. The data derive from a study of OX40 agonist ivuxolimab in advanced cancers. Study-wide background: Those enrolled were about 82% male, with a mean age of 60 years and ages from about 20 to 79.

Generated by immunoSEQ multiplex PCR, the TCRdb table keeps only in-frame clones and is missing some. The data hold 100,000 or so clones, with roughly 95% observed a single time. Study-wide points: Average numbers of expanded clones were greater in CD8+ T cells than in CD4+. CD4+ and CD8+ T cells in blood underwent clonal expansion by week 6 at 0.1 to 3.0 mg/kg.

Germline V gene sequence: CDR1 SNHLY, CDR2 FYNNEI. CDR3 length equals 15 residues. The junction had 4 bases not matched to a gene; V was cut back by 4 bases and J by 1 base. This chain uses TRBV2 with TRBJ2-7; TRBD1 aligns across 10 bases. The TCR sequence derives from an adult with an advanced solid tumor such as melanoma, head and neck, liver or kidney cancer. The specimen comprised CD4+ or CD8+ T cells sorted from blood, sampled in a trial of the OX40 agonist ivuxolimab. Written as DNA, the CDR3 is TGTGCCAGCAGTGTGTGGACAGGGGGTTCCTACGAGCAGTACTTC. Translated: CASSVWTGGSYEQYF.